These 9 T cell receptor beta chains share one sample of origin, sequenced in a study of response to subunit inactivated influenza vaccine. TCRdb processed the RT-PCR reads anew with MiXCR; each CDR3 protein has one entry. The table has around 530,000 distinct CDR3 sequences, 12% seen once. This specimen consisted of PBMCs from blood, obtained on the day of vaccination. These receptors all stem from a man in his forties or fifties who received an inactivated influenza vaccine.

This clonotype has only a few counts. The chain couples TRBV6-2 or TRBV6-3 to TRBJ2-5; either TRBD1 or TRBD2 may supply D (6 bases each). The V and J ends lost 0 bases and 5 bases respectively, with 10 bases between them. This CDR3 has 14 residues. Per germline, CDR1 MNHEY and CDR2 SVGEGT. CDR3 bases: TGTGCCAGCAGTTACTCCGGGGGCTCGGAGACCCAGTACTTC. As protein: CASSYSGGSETQYF.

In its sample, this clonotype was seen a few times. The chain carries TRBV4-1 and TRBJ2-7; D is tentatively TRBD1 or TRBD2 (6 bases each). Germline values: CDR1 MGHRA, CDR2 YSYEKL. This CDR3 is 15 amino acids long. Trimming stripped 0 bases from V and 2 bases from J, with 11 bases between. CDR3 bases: TGCGCCAGCAGCCAAGATTGGGGGGCCACCTACGAGCAGTACTTC. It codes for CASSQDWGATYEQYF.

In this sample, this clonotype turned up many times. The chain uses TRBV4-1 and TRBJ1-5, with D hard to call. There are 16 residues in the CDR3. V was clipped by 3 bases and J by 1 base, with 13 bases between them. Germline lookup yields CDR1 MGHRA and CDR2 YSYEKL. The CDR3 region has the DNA TGCGCCAGCAGCCAGACCCCTGGATTAAGCAATCAGCCCCAGCATTTT. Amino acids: CASSQTPGLSNQPQHF.

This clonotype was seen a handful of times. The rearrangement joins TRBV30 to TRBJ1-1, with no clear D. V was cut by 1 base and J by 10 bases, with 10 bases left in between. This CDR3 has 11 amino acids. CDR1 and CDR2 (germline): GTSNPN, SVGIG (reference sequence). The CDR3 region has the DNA TGTGCCTGGAGTGCGAGTGTGGGAGCTTTCTTT. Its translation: CAWSASVGAFF. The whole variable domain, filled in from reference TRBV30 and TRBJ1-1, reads SQTIHQWPATLVQPVGSPLSLECTVEGTSNPNLYWYRQAAGRGLQLLFYSVGIGQISSEVPQNLSASRPQDRQFILSSKKLLLSDSGFYLCAWSASVGAFFGQGTRLTVV.

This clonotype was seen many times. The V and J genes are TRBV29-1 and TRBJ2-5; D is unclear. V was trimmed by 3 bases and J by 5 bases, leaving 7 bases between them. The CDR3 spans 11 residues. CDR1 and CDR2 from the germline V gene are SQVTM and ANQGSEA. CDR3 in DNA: TGCAGCGTTGAGTCGTTCGAGACCCAGTACTTC. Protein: CSVESFETQYF.

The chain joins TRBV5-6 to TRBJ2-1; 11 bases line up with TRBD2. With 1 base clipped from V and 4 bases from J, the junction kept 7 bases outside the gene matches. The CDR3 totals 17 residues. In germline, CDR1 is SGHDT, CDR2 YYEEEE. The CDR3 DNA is TGTGCCAGCAGCTTGCCGAGTAGCGGGAGGGGGTACAATGAGCAGTTCTTC. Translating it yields CASSLPSSGRGYNEQFF.

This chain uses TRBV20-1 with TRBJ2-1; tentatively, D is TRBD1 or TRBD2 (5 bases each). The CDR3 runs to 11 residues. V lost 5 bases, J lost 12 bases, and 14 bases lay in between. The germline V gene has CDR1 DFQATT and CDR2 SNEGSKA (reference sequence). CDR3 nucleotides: TGCAGTGCTTGGGACGGATATGGGCAGTTCTTC. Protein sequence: CSAWDGYGQFF.

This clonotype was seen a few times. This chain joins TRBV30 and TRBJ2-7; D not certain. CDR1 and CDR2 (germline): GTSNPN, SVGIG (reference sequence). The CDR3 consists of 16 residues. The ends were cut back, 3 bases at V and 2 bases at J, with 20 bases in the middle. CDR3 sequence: CAWSQAKQPRPYEQYF. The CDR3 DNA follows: TGTGCCTGGAGCCAGGCAAAACAGCCTAGGCCCTACGAGCAGTACTTC. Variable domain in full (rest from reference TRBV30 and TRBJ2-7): SQTIHQWPATLVQPVGSPLSLECTVEGTSNPNLYWYRQAAGRGLQLLFYSVGIGQISSEVPQNLSASRPQDRQFILSSKKLLLSDSGFYLCAWSQAKQPRPYEQYFGPGTRLTVT.

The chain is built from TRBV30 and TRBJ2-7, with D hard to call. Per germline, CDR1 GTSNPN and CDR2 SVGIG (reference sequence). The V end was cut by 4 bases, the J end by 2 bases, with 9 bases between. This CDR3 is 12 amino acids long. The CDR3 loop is CAWIAATYEQYF. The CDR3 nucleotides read TGTGCCTGGATTGCGGCAACCTACGAGCAGTACTTC.